This entry features one TCR beta chain sequence. The sample comes from a study of blood T cells in healthy people across ages. Germline CDR1 MNHNS, CDR2 SASEGT. V shed 5 bases and J 4 bases; nucleotides not matched to a gene: 4. The CDR3 has 14 residues. A second 7 to 11 cycle PCR used barcoded and J-beta primers. TCRdb re-derived calls from the 5' RACE reads in MiXCR, one entry per CDR3 protein. Counted here are more than 800,000 distinct CDR3 sequences, around 45% occurring once; the ten biggest clones make up 15% to 20%. Sequenced: blood. The V and J genes are TRBV6-1 and TRBJ2-2, with TRBD1 identical over 7 bases. This clonotype was obtained from a woman aged 55 to 70 in good health. The CDR3 sequence is CASSTTGVTGELFF. In nucleotides, the CDR3 is TGTGCCAGCAGTACCACAGGGGTCACCGGGGAGCTGTTTTTT.